This T cell receptor beta chain derives from a study of cytomegalovirus exposure and HLA in healthy donors. Germline CDR1 SGHDT, CDR2 YYEEEE. The CDR3 loop spans 15 amino acids. V was shortened by 1 base and J by 8 bases, with 13 bases between the two germline ends. In this sample, this clone turned up once. PCR employed 60 Vbeta and 13 Jbeta primers. Clones were read by immunoSEQ multiplex PCR, and TCRdb kept only the in-frame ones, dropping some. Altogether 120,000 or so clones are present, roughly 80% being singletons, with the ten largest covering 11%. The receptor was derived from a man aged 30 to 45 in good health and CMV-seropositive. The specimen was PBMCs. The V gene is TRBV5-6, the J gene TRBJ1-6; D is ambiguous. The CDR3 spells CASSLNPGLDSPLHF. The DNA of the CDR3 is TGTGCCAGCAGCTTGAACCCCGGGTTGGATTCACCCCTCCACTTT.